The 30 T cell receptor beta chains listed next were all sequenced from one sample in a study of memory CD4+ T cells and cytomegalovirus serostatus. The sort gate was single viable CD3+CD4+CD8-CD45RO+ cells for memory CD4+ T cells. This table comes from immunoSEQ multiplex PCR, and its TCRdb copy is limited to in-frame clones, with some not included. The sample lists 70,000 or so clones; roughly 80% were seen once. Material for sequencing was memory CD4+ T cells from blood. The receptors were gathered from an adult in good health and CMV-seropositive.

CDR3 loop: CASRSRQITNTEAFF. CDR3 sequence (DNA): TGTGCCAGCAGGTCTCGACAGATCACCAACACTGAAGCTTTCTTT. The V and J genes are TRBV2 and TRBJ1-1; possibly TRBD1 for D (5 bases). This CDR3 contains 15 residues. Germline loops: CDR1 SNHLY, CDR2 FYNNEI. V was clipped by 6 bases and J by 2 bases, with 16 bases between them.

This chain uses TRBV28 with TRBJ1-1, with 7 bases aligning to TRBD1. The junction had 7 bases not matched to a gene; V was cut back by 6 bases and J by 0 bases. CDR1 and CDR2 from the germline V gene are MDHEN and SYDVKM. The CDR3 spans 15 residues. CDR3 in DNA: TGTGCCAGCAGCTACCCGGGACAGTTGAACACTGAAGCTTTCTTT. The encoded protein is CASSYPGQLNTEAFF.

The sample holds a few counts of this clone. The V gene is TRBV7-2, the J gene TRBJ2-3; no firm D call. Germline CDR1 and CDR2: SGHTA and FQGNSA. The CDR3 is 13 amino acids. V dropped 1 base and J dropped 4 bases, with 6 bases sitting between them. In DNA form, the CDR3 reads TGTGCCAGCAGCTTAGTAATCGCAGATACGCAGTATTTT. Protein product: CASSLVIADTQYF.

The chain is built from TRBV10-3 and TRBJ1-5; perhaps TRBD1 as D (5 bases). Germline V gene data show CDR1 as ENHRY and CDR2 as SYGVKD. Trimming took off 9 bases at V and 5 bases at J, with 14 bases between the two ends. CDR3 length equals 13 residues. CDR3 bases: TGTGCCATTGGATTAGTAGGGGATCAGCCCCAGCATTTT. Its translation is CAIGLVGDQPQHF.

This clone turned up a few times. This chain links TRBV7-2 with TRBJ2-3, with 7 bases lining up with TRBD1. Germline CDR1 reads SGHTA; CDR2 reads FQGNSA. V lost 5 bases and J lost 4; bases outside the gene matches: 3. The CDR3 has 13 amino acids. CDR3 DNA sequence: TGTGCCAGCAGCAGGGACAGTTCAGATACGCAGTATTTT. Amino acids: CASSRDSSDTQYF.

This chain connects TRBV6-1 to TRBJ2-7; tentative D call: TRBD1 (6 bases). The CDR3 extends over 14 amino acids. Germline assignment: CDR1 MNHNS and CDR2 SASEGT. V shed 4 bases and J shed 2 bases, with 12 bases lying between them. The CDR3, as DNA: TGTGCCAGCAGTGTATCACAGGGTACCTACGAGCAGTACGTC. This encodes CASSVSQGTYEQYV.

The chain carries TRBV7-9 and TRBJ1-6; TRBD1 is a possible D gene (6 bases). This CDR3 has 14 residues. CDR1 is SEHNR, CDR2 FQNEAQ, per germline (reference sequence). V lost 3 bases and J lost 7, with 10 bases in between. In DNA form, the CDR3 reads TGTGCCAGCAGCTTGTGGGACATCAATTCACCCCTCCACTTT. Translation: CASSLWDINSPLHF.

This chain connects TRBV7-6 to TRBJ1-1, with 8 positions matching TRBD1. J lost 1 base, V lost 0 bases, and 10 bases had no gene match. Per germline, CDR1 SGHVS and CDR2 FNYEAQ. The CDR3 runs 18 residues. CDR3 amino acids: CASSLAPVATGANTEAFF. The DNA of the CDR3 is TGTGCCAGCAGCTTAGCACCCGTAGCGACAGGGGCGAACACTGAAGCTTTCTTT.

The V call is TRBV10-3, the J call TRBJ2-1; D tentatively reads TRBD1 or TRBD2 (5 bases each). Trimming cost V 6 bases and J 8 bases, with 14 bases left between them. The CDR3 length is 13 residues. The germline gives CDR1 ENHRY, CDR2 SYGVKD. In nucleotides, the CDR3 is TGTGCCATCAGCCCAAGCAGGGACCATGAGCAGTTCTTC. As protein: CAISPSRDHEQFF.

The rearrangement joins TRBV9 to TRBJ2-1; D remains unclear. The V end lost 0 bases, the J end lost 3 bases, and 10 bases lay between the germline ends. The CDR3 consists of 15 residues. Germline values: CDR1 SGDLS, CDR2 YYNGEE. The DNA of the CDR3 is TGTGCCAGCAGCGTAGGACTTAAGGGCTACAATGAGCAGTTCTTC. It codes for CASSVGLKGYNEQFF.

V is TRBV10-3 and J is TRBJ1-1; the D is unclear. V was cut by 2 bases and J by 4 bases, with 14 bases left in between. Germline V gene sequence: CDR1 ENHRY, CDR2 SYGVKD. The CDR3 covers 15 residues. CDR3 in DNA: TGTGCCATCAGTGAGACCACAGAGAGTACCACTGAAGCTTTCTTT. Protein sequence: CAISETTESTTEAFF.

This clone was observed a single time. The V gene is TRBV10-2, the J gene TRBJ2-2; D not certain. From germline, CDR1 is WSHSY and CDR2 SAAADI. Trimming removed 6 bases from V and 5 bases from J, with 13 bases in between. CDR3 length equals 14 residues. CDR3 amino acids: CASSEIPRTGELFF. For the CDR3, the DNA is TGCGCCAGCAGCGAGATTCCTAGGACCGGGGAGCTGTTTTTT.

This chain uses TRBV2 with TRBJ2-3, with a possible D match to TRBD2 (5 bases). Germline loops: CDR1 SNHLY, CDR2 FYNNEI. V was shortened by 8 bases and J by 0 bases, with 21 bases between the two germline ends. The CDR3 runs to 17 residues. CDR3 in amino acids: CASSGMAGVSSTDTQYF. CDR3 DNA sequence: TGTGCCAGCTCGGGTATGGCGGGCGTGTCTAGCACAGATACGCAGTATTTT.

The rearrangement joins TRBV30 to TRBJ2-6; the D is unclear. V lost 4 bases to trimming and J lost 2 bases, with 12 bases between them. The V gene's germline CDR1 is GTSNPN and CDR2 SVGIG (reference sequence). The CDR3 length is 15 residues. The CDR3 sequence is CAWTWKGTGANVLTF. The CDR3 coding sequence is TGTGCCTGGACATGGAAGGGAACTGGGGCCAACGTCCTGACTTTC.

This rearrangement joins TRBV28 to TRBJ1-2; unclear D gene. This CDR3 contains 14 residues. Trimming cost V 5 bases and J 4 bases, with 14 bases left between them. Per the germline V gene, CDR1 is MDHEN and CDR2 is SYDVKM. Here the CDR3 DNA reads TGTGCCAGCAGTCCGACTCGACACCTCTATGGCTACACCTTC. It encodes CASSPTRHLYGYTF.

This clone showed up just once. The chain carries TRBV19 and TRBJ1-2; 10 nucleotides match TRBD1. There are 13 residues in the CDR3. Trimming took 5 bases from V and 10 from J; bases not matched to a gene: 7. Germline lookup yields CDR1 LNHDA and CDR2 SQIVND (reference sequence). CDR3 in DNA: TGTGCCAGTAGTTCCGACAGGGGGCTCGTCTACACCTTC. Protein sequence: CASSSDRGLVYTF.

The chain combines TRBV6-1 with TRBJ2-4, with D maybe TRBD1 (6 bases). Germline CDR1 reads MNHNS; CDR2 reads SASEGT. The V and J ends lost 6 bases and 9 bases respectively, with 15 bases between them. The CDR3 runs to 13 residues. This chain's CDR3 is CASRKDSPGIQYF. CDR3 coding DNA: TGTGCCAGCAGAAAGGACAGCCCCGGCATTCAGTACTTC.

This clone was picked up a small number of times. The V gene is TRBV6-1, the J gene TRBJ1-5; D unclear. This CDR3 has 15 amino acids. V was pared by 1 base and J by 7 bases, with 14 bases between. Germline values: CDR1 MNHNS, CDR2 SASEGT. The CDR3 bases are TGTGCCAGCAGTGAAGGACCGGTAAGCGGACAGCCCCAGCATTTT. This gives the protein CASSEGPVSGQPQHF.

This clone was detected once. The CDR3 DNA sequence: TGTGCCAGCAGCTTAGTTGGCAGGGGGCTCTCTGGCTACACCTTC. Protein product: CASSLVGRGLSGYTF. V gene TRBV7-2 combines with J gene TRBJ1-2; 8 bases fit TRBD1. Trimming at V came to 1 base and at J to 7 bases, leaving 8 bases not matched to a gene. CDR1 SGHTA and CDR2 FQGNSA come from the germline V gene. The CDR3 runs to 15 residues.

V and J are TRBV5-5 and TRBJ1-2; a weak D match, TRBD1 (5 bases). This CDR3 has 14 amino acids. V gave up 4 bases and J gave up 4 bases, with 14 bases separating them. Germline V lookup: CDR1 SGHKS, CDR2 YYEKEE (reference sequence). CDR3 nucleotides: TGTGCCAGCAGCACCCCGGGGCAGATCTATGGCTACACCTTC. Translating it yields CASSTPGQIYGYTF.

The rearrangement uses TRBV28 and TRBJ2-6; D not resolved. The CDR3 extends over 17 amino acids. V was trimmed by 4 bases and J by 0 bases, leaving 13 bases between them. The germline V gene encodes CDR1 MDHEN and CDR2 SYDVKM. CDR3 loop: CASSSPGSPSGANVLTF. The CDR3 DNA sequence: TGTGCCAGCAGTTCTCCGGGCAGTCCCTCTGGGGCCAACGTCCTGACTTTC.

This chain connects TRBV19 to TRBJ1-1; TRBD1 agrees at 11 bases. The CDR3 has 14 amino acids. The V segment lost 6 bases and the J segment 2 bases; nucleotides outside the gene matches: 2. Germline CDR1 and CDR2: LNHDA and SQIVND (reference sequence). The CDR3 nucleotides are TGTGCCAGTAGGGACAGGGGGCTTAACACTGAAGCTTTCTTT. Protein: CASRDRGLNTEAFF.

The chain carries TRBV27 and TRBJ1-5; D is unclear. The CDR3 sequence is 12 residues long. With 5 bases removed from V and 3 bases from J, the gap between germline ends came to 5 bases. Germline CDR1 reads MNHEY; CDR2 reads SMNVEV (reference sequence). The CDR3 is CASSGFNQPQHF. In DNA form, the CDR3 reads TGTGCCAGCAGTGGGTTCAATCAGCCCCAGCATTTT.

The rearrangement links TRBV6-1 to TRBJ2-3; D not certain. Germline loops: CDR1 MNHNS, CDR2 SASEGT. This CDR3 comprises 12 residues. V was trimmed by 6 bases and J by 8 bases, leaving 12 bases between them. Here the CDR3 DNA reads TGTGCCAGCAGCCAGGTTTCGGGTACGCAGTATTTT. It yields the protein CASSQVSGTQYF.

V and J are TRBV18 and TRBJ1-1; D is undetermined. The germline CDR1 and CDR2 sequences are KGHSH and LQKENI. V was clipped by 6 bases and J by 4 bases, with 12 bases between them. This CDR3 has 13 amino acids. CDR3 sequence (DNA): TGTGCCAGCTCGGAGGGCGGAGGCACTGAAGCTTTCTTT. It translates to CASSEGGGTEAFF.

J is TRBJ2-3 and V is TRBV27, with D possibly TRBD2 on 5 matching bases. V gave up 4 bases and J gave up 6 bases, with 14 bases separating them. The germline gives CDR1 MNHEY, CDR2 SMNVEV (reference sequence). The CDR3 extends over 14 amino acids. CDR3 amino acids: CASSSRTSGDTQYF. The CDR3 coding sequence is TGTGCCAGCAGTTCGCGTACCTCGGGGGATACGCAGTATTTT.

The J gene is TRBJ1-6, the V gene TRBV5-4; weak D call: TRBD1 (5 bases). Germline-derived CDR1 and CDR2 are SGHNT and YYREEE (reference sequence). This CDR3 contains 15 residues. V was clipped by 3 bases and J by 6 bases, with 13 bases between them. The CDR3 reads CASSSDSVPNSPLHF. CDR3 sequence (DNA): TGTGCCAGCAGCTCAGACAGCGTCCCTAATTCACCCCTCCACTTT.

The chain carries TRBV19 and TRBJ1-1; D is perhaps TRBD1 (5 bases). This CDR3 has 14 residues. Germline V gives CDR1 LNHDA, CDR2 SQIVND (reference sequence). With 8 bases removed from V and 0 bases from J, the gap between germline ends came to 13 bases. CDR3 loop: CASEDGGMNTEAFF. In nucleotides, the CDR3 is TGTGCCAGTGAGGATGGGGGGATGAACACTGAAGCTTTCTTT.

The chain carries TRBV28 and TRBJ2-4, with D hard to call. Germline V gives CDR1 MDHEN, CDR2 SYDVKM. V lost 5 bases and J lost 2, with 25 bases in between. The CDR3 covers 19 residues. CDR3 in DNA: TGTGCCAGCAGTCCGTACGTCGAACTTTCCTGGGGAACCAAAAACATTCAGTACTTC. Amino acid sequence: CASSPYVELSWGTKNIQYF.

The chain recombines TRBV19 with TRBJ1-2, with D possibly TRBD1 on 5 matching bases. This CDR3 contains 15 residues. Germline CDR1 is LNHDA and CDR2 is SQIVND (reference sequence). V dropped 2 bases and J dropped 1 base, with 11 bases sitting between them. The CDR3 sequence: CASSIRGAHNYGYTF. The CDR3 nucleotides read TGTGCCAGTAGTATACGAGGGGCACATAACTATGGCTACACCTTC.